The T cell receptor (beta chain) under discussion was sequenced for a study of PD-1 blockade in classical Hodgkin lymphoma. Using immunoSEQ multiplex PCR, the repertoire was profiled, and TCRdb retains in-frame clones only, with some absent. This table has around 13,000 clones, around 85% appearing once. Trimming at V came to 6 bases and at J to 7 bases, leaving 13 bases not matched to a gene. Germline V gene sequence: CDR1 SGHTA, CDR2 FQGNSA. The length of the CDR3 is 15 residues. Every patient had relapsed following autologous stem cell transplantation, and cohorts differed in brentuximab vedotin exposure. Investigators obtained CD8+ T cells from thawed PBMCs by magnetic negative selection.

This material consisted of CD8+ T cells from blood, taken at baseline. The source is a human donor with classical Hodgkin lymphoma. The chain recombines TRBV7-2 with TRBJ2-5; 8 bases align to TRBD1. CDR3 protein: CASSYMDRDFGTQYF. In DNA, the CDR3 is TGTGCCAGCAGTTATATGGACAGGGATTTTGGGACCCAGTACTTC.